The present T cell receptor beta chain was sequenced within a study of blood T cell repertoires in COVID-19. The overall study: Collection of acute and convalescent COVID-19 samples took place in the United States, Italy and Spain.

Per the study methods: Scientists estimated how many nucleated cells there were by amplifying reference gene primers. This table comes from immunoSEQ multiplex PCR, and its TCRdb copy is limited to in-frame clones, with some not included. The V and J calls and the clone size are those of that table, but D and trimming were determined from the DNA. In the table there are roughly 11,000 clones, roughly nine tenths of which are singletons. The CDR3 sequence is 15 residues long. V was pared by 3 bases and J by 9 bases, with 10 bases of the junction left unmatched. Germline V gene data show CDR1 as SEHNR and CDR2 as FQNEAQ (reference sequence).

The rearrangement links TRBV7-9 to TRBJ2-1; 8 bases agree with TRBD2. This TCR was recovered from a woman in her fifties or sixties with active COVID-19. The sequenced sample consisted of peripheral blood. The chain's CDR3 is CASSFSGGGIAEQFF. The CDR3 nucleotides are TGTGCCAGCAGCTTCAGCGGGGGAGGAATAGCTGAGCAGTTCTTC.